This TCR beta chain was observed in a study of CD8+ T cells in alopecia areata. Study observations and caveats: Sequence data from scalp samples additionally include resident alphabeta T cells of normal skin. Clonality exceeded that of normal scalp in lesional scalp, most notably in alopecia totalis/universalis.

As regards this clone: Its antigen is still unknown.

The germline gives CDR1 SQVTM, CDR2 ANQGSEA. The CDR3 is 12 amino acids. V was pared by 5 bases and J by 6 bases, with 14 bases between. Extraction of RNA preceded its reverse transcription into cDNA, which served as the sequencing template. The method was immunoSEQ multiplex PCR; TCRdb's version includes in-frame clones alone and lacks a portion of them. Of 110,000 to 150,000 clones listed, 51% are singletons. The sequence was collected from a human donor with alopecia areata. The specimen was CD4+ T cells sorted from blood, collected at week 0. The rearrangement links TRBV29-1 to TRBJ2-7; D is undetermined. CDR3 in amino acids: CSVICEGREQYF. The CDR3 DNA sequence: TGCAGCGTTATTTGTGAAGGGCGCGAGCAGTACTTC.